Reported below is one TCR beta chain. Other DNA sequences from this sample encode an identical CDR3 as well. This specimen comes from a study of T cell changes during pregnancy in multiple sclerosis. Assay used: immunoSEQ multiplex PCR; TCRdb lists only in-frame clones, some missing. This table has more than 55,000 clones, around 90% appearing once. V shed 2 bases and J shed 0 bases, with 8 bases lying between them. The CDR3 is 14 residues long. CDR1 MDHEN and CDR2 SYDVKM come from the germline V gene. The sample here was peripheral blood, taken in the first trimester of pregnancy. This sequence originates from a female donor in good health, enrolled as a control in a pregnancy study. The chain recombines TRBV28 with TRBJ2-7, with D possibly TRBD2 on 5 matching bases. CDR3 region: CASSLTGSSYEQYF. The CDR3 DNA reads TGTGCCAGCAGTTTAACGGGGAGCTCCTACGAGCAGTACTTC.